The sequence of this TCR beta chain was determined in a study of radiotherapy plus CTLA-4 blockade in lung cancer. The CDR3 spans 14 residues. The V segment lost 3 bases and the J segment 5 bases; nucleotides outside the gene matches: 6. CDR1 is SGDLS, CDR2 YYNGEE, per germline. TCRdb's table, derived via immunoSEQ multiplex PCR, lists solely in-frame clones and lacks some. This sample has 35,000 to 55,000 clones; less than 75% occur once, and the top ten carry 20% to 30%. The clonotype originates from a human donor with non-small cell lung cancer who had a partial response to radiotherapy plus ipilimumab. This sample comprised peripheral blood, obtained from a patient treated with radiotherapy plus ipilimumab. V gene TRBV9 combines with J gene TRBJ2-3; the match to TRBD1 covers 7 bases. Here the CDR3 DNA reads TGTGCCAGCAGCGCGGACAGGCTCAAAGATACGCAGTATTTT. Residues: CASSADRLKDTQYF.